The TCR beta chain described here comes from a study of T cell responses to AZD1222 COVID-19 vaccine. Study results and limitations: It was only after the peak T cell response that any repertoires were sampled. The breadth and depth of Spike-specific TCRs increased once two AZD1222 doses had been given. Across the whole spike, CD4 TCRs peaked at regions 160-218 and 743-854. Clonal diversity may have been underestimated in mostly white British donors.

Method: immunoSEQ multiplex PCR; TCRdb's copy keeps in-frame clones and lacks some. The sample carries some 170,000 clones, about 92% recorded once. This clone was found a few times. What it binds is not known. V shed 4 bases and J shed 8 bases, with 15 bases lying between them. Germline-derived CDR1 and CDR2 are MDHEN and SYDVKM. The CDR3 has 15 amino acids. The receptor was derived from an adult in good health. The sequencing used peripheral blood, collected on day 0 of AZD1222 vaccination. J is TRBJ1-6 and V is TRBV28; D call uncertain. Here the CDR3 reads CASSYQARRDSPLHF. DNA for the CDR3: TGTGCCAGCAGTTACCAGGCCAGGAGGGATTCACCCCTCCACTTT.